This entry features one T cell receptor beta chain sequence. Original processing notes: Sample TCR counts, which ranged from about 20,000 to 690,600, had a median of approximately 96,000. A single record per CDR3 protein comes from TCRdb applying MiXCR to the RACE reads. The V and J calls and clone size come from TCRdb's table, not from the authors' own analysis. This repertoire shows under 110,000 distinct CDR3 sequences, more than 10% found once; its top ten account for around 1.5%. Trimming left V 7 bases short and J 5 bases short, with 17 bases between. Germline values: CDR1 MDHEN, CDR2 SYDVKM. There are 14 residues in the CDR3. This specimen belongs to a study of human T cells and chemical hapten exposure. Turning to the study itself: The use of 2% DPC on around 2 cm by around 2 cm of upper inner arm skin constituted sensitization.

Time point specified: pre-sensitization, week 0. The sample's treatment: therapeutic diphenylcyclopropenone sensitization with weekly scalp DPC. Only after blood had been drawn was each patch test applied. Blood, whole and unfractionated, served as the source for total RNA extraction. The receptor was isolated from a woman in her fifties or sixties with alopecia areata. Some clones in this sample may be carry-over from other donors' samples. This specimen was whole blood, taken in connection with sensitization to the hapten diphenylcyclopropenone (DPC). The J gene is TRBJ2-5, the V gene TRBV28; D is perhaps TRBD2 (5 bases). CDR3 nucleotide sequence: TGTGCCAGCACCGGAGGAACACTAAGGGAGACCCAGTACTTC. It yields the protein CASTGGTLRETQYF.